The 2 T cell receptor beta chains below were found in one sample sequenced in a study of graft-versus-host responses after intestinal transplantation. The data were produced by immunoSEQ multiplex PCR, yet TCRdb's version contains in-frame clones alone and is incomplete. The repertoire holds 15,000 to 20,000 clones, with 83% as singletons. Intraepithelial and lamina propria lymphocytes were freed from processed graft tissue. Here the sequenced sample was ileum tissue, taken around 580 days after intestinal transplantation. The receptors come from a human patient who received an intestinal transplant, so some T cells may come from the graft donor.

By proportion, this clone is large. The V gene is TRBV18, the J gene TRBJ1-1, with 8 bases fitting TRBD1. CDR1 is KGHSH and CDR2 is LQKENI in the germline V gene. The CDR3 is 13 amino acids. V was pared by 3 bases and J by 4 bases, with 1 base of the junction left unmatched. CDR3 nucleotide sequence: TGTGCCAGCTCACCCGACAGGGGCACTGAAGCTTTCTTT. It encodes CASSPDRGTEAFF.

This clone rates as large. V usage is TRBV7-8 and J usage is TRBJ1-5, with a weak D call TRBD1 (5 bases). V was cut by 4 bases and J by 0 bases, with 10 bases left in between. CDR1 and CDR2 from the germline V gene are SGHVS and FQNEAQ. The CDR3 is 15 residues long. The CDR3 sequence: CASSYLDSSNQPQHF. The CDR3 region has the DNA TGTGCCAGCAGCTACCTAGACAGTAGCAATCAGCCCCAGCATTTT.